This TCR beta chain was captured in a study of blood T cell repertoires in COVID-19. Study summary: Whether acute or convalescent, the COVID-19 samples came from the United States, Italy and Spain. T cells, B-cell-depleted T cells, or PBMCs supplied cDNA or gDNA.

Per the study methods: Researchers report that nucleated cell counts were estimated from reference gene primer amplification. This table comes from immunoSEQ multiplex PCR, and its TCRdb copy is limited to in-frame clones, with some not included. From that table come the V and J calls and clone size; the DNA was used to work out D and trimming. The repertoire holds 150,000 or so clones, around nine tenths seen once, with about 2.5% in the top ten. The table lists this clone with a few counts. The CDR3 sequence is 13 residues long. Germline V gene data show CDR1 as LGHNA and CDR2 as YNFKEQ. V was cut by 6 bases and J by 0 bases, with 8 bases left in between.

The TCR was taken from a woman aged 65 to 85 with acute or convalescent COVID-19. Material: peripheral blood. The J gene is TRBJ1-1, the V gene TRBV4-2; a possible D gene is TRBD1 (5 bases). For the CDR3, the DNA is TGTGCCAGCAGGGGGCAAGTGAACACTGAAGCTTTCTTT. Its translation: CASRGQVNTEAFF.